These 8 T cell receptor beta chains originate from one sample sequenced in a study of T cells of healthy individuals. Via MiXCR, TCRdb re-called the 5' RACE reads, giving one row per CDR3 protein. The data show tens of thousands of distinct CDR3 sequences, 15% to 20% seen once. The receptors were sampled from a human donor in good health.

The V call is TRBV20-1, the J call TRBJ2-7; 8 nucleotides match TRBD1. Germline trimming cut 0 bases from V and 7 bases from J; bases unmatched to any gene: 5. CDR3 size: 13 residues. In germline, CDR1 is DFQATT, CDR2 SNEGSKA (reference sequence). The CDR3 protein is CSARDGQGVEQYF. The CDR3 bases are TGCAGTGCTAGAGATGGACAGGGCGTAGAGCAGTACTTC.

The chain carries TRBV27 and TRBJ1-6; no clear D gene. The CDR3 is 13 amino acids. Trimming cost V 2 bases and J 5 bases, with 4 bases left between them. Germline V gives CDR1 MNHEY, CDR2 SMNVEV (reference sequence). The chain's CDR3 is CASSLQNNSPLHF. Here the CDR3 DNA reads TGTGCCAGCAGTTTACAGAATAATTCACCCCTCCACTTT.

The rearrangement joins TRBV3-1 to TRBJ1-3, with 7 bases fitting TRBD1. Unmatched junction bases numbered 9, after V lost 1 base and J lost 0 bases. Germline CDR1 reads LGHDT; CDR2 reads YNNKEL (reference sequence). The CDR3 sequence is 18 residues long. The CDR3, as DNA: TGTGCCAGCAGCCAAGGTAGAGTCGGGACAGCCTCTGGAAACACCATATATTTT. It encodes CASSQGRVGTASGNTIYF.

The chain uses TRBV15 and TRBJ2-1, with D tentatively TRBD2 (5 bases). This CDR3 contains 15 residues. V was cut by 2 bases and J by 3 bases, with 11 bases left in between. Per germline, CDR1 LNHNV and CDR2 YYDKDF (reference sequence). Written as DNA, the CDR3 is TGTGCCACCAGCAGATATATGGCGGGCTACAATGAGCAGTTCTTC. Translating gives CATSRYMAGYNEQFF.

This clonotype has at least ten counts. The rearrangement links TRBV10-2 to TRBJ2-7; weak D call: TRBD2 (7 bases). The CDR3 runs to 14 residues. V gave up 6 bases and J gave up 4 bases, with 16 bases separating them. Germline V lookup: CDR1 WSHSY, CDR2 SAAADI. The CDR3 region is CASRVGGPVYEQYF. The CDR3 DNA reads as TGCGCCAGCAGGGTCGGGGGGCCGGTATACGAGCAGTACTTC.

Many counts were recorded for this clonotype. The chain couples TRBV18 to TRBJ1-1, with D possibly being TRBD1 (5 bases). V gave up 6 bases and J gave up 1 base, with 12 bases separating them. Germline assignment: CDR1 KGHSH and CDR2 LQKENI. This CDR3 contains 14 residues. Here the CDR3 reads CASSPTGANTEAFF. Here the CDR3 DNA reads TGTGCCAGCTCCCCTACAGGTGCGAACACTGAAGCTTTCTTT.

In this sample, this clonotype turned up a few times. The chain recombines TRBV18 with TRBJ2-1, with 12 bases aligning to TRBD1. Germline CDR1 reads KGHSH; CDR2 reads LQKENI. CDR3 length: 15 amino acids. Unmatched junction bases numbered 5, after V lost 6 bases and J lost 5 bases. Here the CDR3 reads CASSRDRGRNNEQFF. The CDR3 region has the DNA TGTGCCAGCTCGCGGGACAGGGGGCGTAACAATGAGCAGTTCTTC.

This chain joins TRBV7-9 and TRBJ2-5; maybe TRBD2 (5 bases). Trimming took off 5 bases at V and 0 bases at J, with 13 bases between the two ends. This CDR3 is built from 15 residues. CDR1 is SEHNR, CDR2 FQNEAQ, per germline (reference sequence). Written as DNA, the CDR3 is TGTGCCAGCAGCGGCCTGAGGGCGTACCAAGAGACCCAGTACTTC. Protein: CASSGLRAYQETQYF.